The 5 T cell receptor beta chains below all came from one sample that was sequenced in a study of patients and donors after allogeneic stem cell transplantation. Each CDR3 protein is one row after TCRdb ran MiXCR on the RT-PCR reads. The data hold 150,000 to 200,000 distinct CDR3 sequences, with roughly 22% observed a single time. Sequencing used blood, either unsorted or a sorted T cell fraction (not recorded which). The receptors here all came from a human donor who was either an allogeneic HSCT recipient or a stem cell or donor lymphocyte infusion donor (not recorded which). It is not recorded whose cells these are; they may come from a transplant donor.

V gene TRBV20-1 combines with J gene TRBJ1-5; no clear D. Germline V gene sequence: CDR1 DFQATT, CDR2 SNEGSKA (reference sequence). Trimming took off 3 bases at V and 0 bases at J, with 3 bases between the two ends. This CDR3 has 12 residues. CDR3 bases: TGCAGTGCTAGGGCTAGCAATCAGCCCCAGCATTTT. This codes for CSARASNQPQHF.

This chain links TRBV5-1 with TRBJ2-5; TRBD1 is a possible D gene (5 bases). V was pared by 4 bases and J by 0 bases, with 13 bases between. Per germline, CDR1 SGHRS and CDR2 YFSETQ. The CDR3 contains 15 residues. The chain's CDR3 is CASSLRAGYQETQYF. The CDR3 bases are TGCGCCAGCAGCCTACGGGCAGGGTACCAAGAGACCCAGTACTTC.

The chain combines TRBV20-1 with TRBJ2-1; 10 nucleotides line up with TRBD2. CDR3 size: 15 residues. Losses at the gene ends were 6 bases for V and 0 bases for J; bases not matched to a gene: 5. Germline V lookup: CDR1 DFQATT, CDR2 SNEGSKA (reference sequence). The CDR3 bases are TGCAGTGCCTCAGCGGGAGGGAGCTCCTACAATGAGCAGTTCTTC. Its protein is CSASAGGSSYNEQFF.

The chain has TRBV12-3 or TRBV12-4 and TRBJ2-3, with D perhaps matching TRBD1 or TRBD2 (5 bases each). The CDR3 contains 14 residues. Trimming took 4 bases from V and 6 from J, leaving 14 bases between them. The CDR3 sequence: CASSWGKGSDTQYF. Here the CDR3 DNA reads TGTGCCAGCAGTTGGGGGAAGGGAAGTGATACGCAGTATTTT.

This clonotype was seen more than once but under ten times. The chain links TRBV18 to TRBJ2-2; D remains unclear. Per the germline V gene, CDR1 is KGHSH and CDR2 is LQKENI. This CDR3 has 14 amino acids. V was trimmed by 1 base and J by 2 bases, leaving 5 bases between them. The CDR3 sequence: CASSPRSNTGELFF. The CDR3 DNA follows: TGTGCCAGCTCACCACGCAGCAACACCGGGGAGCTGTTTTTT.